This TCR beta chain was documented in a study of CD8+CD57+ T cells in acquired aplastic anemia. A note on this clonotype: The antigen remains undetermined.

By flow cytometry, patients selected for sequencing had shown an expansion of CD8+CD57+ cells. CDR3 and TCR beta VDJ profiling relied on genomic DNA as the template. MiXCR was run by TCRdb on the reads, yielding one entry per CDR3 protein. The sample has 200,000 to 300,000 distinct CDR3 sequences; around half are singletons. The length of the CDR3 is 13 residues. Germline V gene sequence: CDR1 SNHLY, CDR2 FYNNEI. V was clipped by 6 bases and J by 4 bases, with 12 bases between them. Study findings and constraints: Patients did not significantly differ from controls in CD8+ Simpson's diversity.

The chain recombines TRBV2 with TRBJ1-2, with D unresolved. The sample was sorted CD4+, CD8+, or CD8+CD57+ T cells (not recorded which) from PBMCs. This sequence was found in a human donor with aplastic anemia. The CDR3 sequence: CASSNPGLYGYTF. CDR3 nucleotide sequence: TGTGCCAGCAGCAATCCTGGGCTCTATGGCTACACCTTC.